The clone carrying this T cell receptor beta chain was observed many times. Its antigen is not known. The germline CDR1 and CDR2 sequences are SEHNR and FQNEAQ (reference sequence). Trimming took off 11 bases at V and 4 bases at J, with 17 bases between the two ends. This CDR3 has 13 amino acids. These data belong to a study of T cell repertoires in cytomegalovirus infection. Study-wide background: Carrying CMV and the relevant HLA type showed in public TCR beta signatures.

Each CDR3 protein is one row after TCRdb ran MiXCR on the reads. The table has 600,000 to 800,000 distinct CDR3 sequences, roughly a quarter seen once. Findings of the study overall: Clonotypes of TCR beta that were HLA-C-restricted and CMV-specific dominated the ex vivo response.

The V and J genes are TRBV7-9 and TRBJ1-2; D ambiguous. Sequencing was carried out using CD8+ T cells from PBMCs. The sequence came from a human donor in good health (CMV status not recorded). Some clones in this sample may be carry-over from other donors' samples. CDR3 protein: CASGPEPSYGYTF. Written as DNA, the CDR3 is TGTGCCTCCGGCCCAGAGCCATCCTATGGCTACACCTTC.